This TCR beta chain was sequenced during a study of cytomegalovirus exposure and HLA in healthy donors. The CDR3 has 17 residues. Unmatched junction bases numbered 12, after V lost 0 bases and J lost 4 bases. CDR1 is SGHRS and CDR2 is YFSETQ in the germline V gene. Vbeta (60) and Jbeta (13) primers were used in the PCR. Produced via immunoSEQ multiplex PCR; TCRdb's table is partial and in-frame only. This table holds 200,000 to 250,000 clones, approximately 81% found once. The gene calls are TRBV5-1 and TRBJ2-7; 8 bases line up with TRBD2. This sequence was found in a human donor in good health. The sequenced sample was PBMCs. The CDR3 spells CASSLAGSTAGAYEQYF. CDR3 nucleotides: TGCGCCAGCAGCTTGGCCGGGTCGACAGCGGGAGCATACGAGCAGTACTTC.